This entry describes one TCR beta chain. The table lists this clonotype with many counts. No cognate antigen has been identified for it. Base qualities are missing; no much larger clone stands one base away. These data are taken from a study of patients and donors after allogeneic stem cell transplantation (dated by TCRdb to about 2020). Library preparation was by RT-PCR. The reads were generated on a NextSeq 550. TCRdb reanalyzed the raw reads on its own, using fastp at Q25 for trimming and MiXCR for clone calling, and kept in-frame beta chains. Rows merge per CDR3 protein into single entries with the most common DNA and genes. For this sample there are about 25,000 distinct CDR3 sequences; around 7.4% appear just once. The top ten clones comprise 45% to 60% of the sample. CDR1 and CDR2 were assigned from the germline V gene as SGHNT and YENEEA. The CDR3 runs 14 residues from the cysteine to the phenylalanine. The entry retains the CDR3 DNA only, 42 bases that are in frame from base 1. V is cut by 1 base and J by 7 bases, and the space between the germline ends is 13 bases.

Sequenced material: blood, either unsorted or a sorted T cell fraction (not recorded which). The TCR originated in a human donor who was either an allogeneic HSCT recipient or a stem cell or donor lymphocyte infusion donor (not recorded which). It is not recorded whose cells these are; they may come from a transplant donor. The chain couples TRBV11-3 to TRBJ1-1; there is no confident call for the D gene. The CDR3 in this case is CASSLVGGVGEAFF. The sequenced DNA is TGTGCCAGCAGCTTAGTTGGCGGGGTTGGTGAAGCTTTCTTT.